The 19 T cell receptor beta chains below were found in one sample sequenced in a study of shared clonotypes between healthy human individuals. The repertoire was sequenced with immunoSEQ multiplex PCR; TCRdb's copy has only in-frame clones and lacks some. Of approximately 2,300,000 clones in the sample, under 95% were seen once. Material for sequencing was naive CD4+ T cells from PBMCs. Subset of the sample: CD45RA+ positively selected. All receptors come from a man younger than 30 in good health. Some clones in this sample may be carry-over from other donors' samples.

The table lists this clone with a count of one. CDR3 nucleotides: TGCGCCAGCAGCTTGGAACTAGCGGGAGCGAATACGCAGTATTTT. It specifies CASSLELAGANTQYF. The chain uses TRBV5-1 and TRBJ2-3; 11 bases line up with TRBD2. In germline, CDR1 is SGHRS, CDR2 YFSETQ. Unmatched junction bases numbered 4, after V lost 0 bases and J lost 7 bases. This CDR3 spans 15 amino acids.

This chain connects TRBV2 to TRBJ2-2, with a weak D call TRBD2 (5 bases). Per germline, CDR1 SNHLY and CDR2 FYNNEI. The CDR3 spans 13 residues. V lost 6 bases to trimming and J lost 4 bases, with 9 bases between them. The CDR3: CASSATSTGELFF. The CDR3 bases are TGTGCCAGCAGCGCTACTAGCACCGGGGAGCTGTTTTTT.

The gene calls are TRBV6-7 and TRBJ2-7; 9 positions agree with TRBD1. Being an ORF, TRBV6-7 has a function that is uncertain. V was pared by 8 bases and J by 2 bases, with 10 bases of the junction left unmatched. CDR3 length equals 15 residues. The CDR3 DNA sequence: TGTGCCAGCCGACGGGGGGACAGGGTGGCCTACGAGCAGTACTTC. This sequence encodes CASRRGDRVAYEQYF.

The chain has TRBV18 and TRBJ1-2, with 8 bases lining up with TRBD1. This CDR3 is 14 amino acids long. CDR1 KGHSH and CDR2 LQKENI come from the germline V gene. V lost 2 bases, J lost 6 bases, and 5 bases stayed unmatched. CDR3 amino acids: CASSPEDRVHGYTF. In DNA, the CDR3 is TGTGCCAGCTCACCAGAGGACAGGGTCCATGGCTACACCTTC.

The rearrangement uses TRBV19 and TRBJ1-3, with 8 bases lining up with TRBD1. This CDR3 is built from 18 residues. Looked up from germline, CDR1 is LNHDA and CDR2 is SQIVND (reference sequence). V gave up 6 bases and J gave up 0 bases; unmatched junction bases: 13. The DNA of the CDR3 is TGTGCCAGTAGCGGACAGGGTATTTTGGGGCACTCTGGAAACACCATATATTTT. Protein product: CASSGQGILGHSGNTIYF.

In its sample, this clone was seen once. The V gene is TRBV6-5, the J gene TRBJ2-1, with 10 bases matching TRBD2. The V segment lost 8 bases and the J segment 7 bases; nucleotides outside the gene matches: 5. Germline V gene sequence: CDR1 MNHEY, CDR2 SVGAGI. This CDR3 contains 13 residues. The CDR3 coding sequence is TGTGCCAGCCGAGCTAGCGGGAGTAATGAGCAGTTCTTC. Its protein is CASRASGSNEQFF.

The rearrangement links TRBV2 to TRBJ2-7, with D possibly being TRBD1 (5 bases). Germline V gene data show CDR1 as SNHLY and CDR2 as FYNNEI. Trimming removed 3 bases at V and 0 bases at J, with 6 bases between. The CDR3 is 13 amino acids. CDR3 loop: CASSDRVSYEQYF. In DNA form, the CDR3 reads TGTGCCAGCAGTGACAGGGTCTCCTACGAGCAGTACTTC.

The chain links TRBV4-3 to TRBJ1-2, with a tentative D call TRBD1 (5 bases). Germline loops: CDR1 LGHNA, CDR2 YSLEER. V lost 0 bases and J 4 bases, leaving 18 bases between the germline ends. This CDR3 spans 17 amino acids. The CDR3 protein is CASSQEYTPAGLYGYTF. DNA for the CDR3: TGCGCCAGCAGCCAAGAATACACCCCAGCGGGACTCTATGGCTACACCTTC.

This chain joins TRBV6-5 and TRBJ2-7; no reliable D call. V lost 0 bases, J lost 2 bases, and 11 bases lay in between. The CDR3 covers 15 residues. Germline values: CDR1 MNHEY, CDR2 SVGAGI. CDR3 coding DNA: TGTGCCAGCAGTTACTCGATCGAATCGACCTACGAGCAGTACTTC. Protein product: CASSYSIESTYEQYF.

This chain links TRBV11-2 with TRBJ2-1; 7 positions agree with TRBD2. CDR1 is SGHAT and CDR2 is FQNNGV in the germline V gene. V shed 5 bases, J shed 6 bases, and the junction held 7 bases outside the gene matches. This CDR3 has 14 residues. CDR3 loop: CASSLNSGGNEQFF. As DNA, the CDR3 is TGTGCCAGCAGCCTTAATTCGGGGGGCAATGAGCAGTTCTTC.

The chain employs TRBV28 and TRBJ1-2, with 7 bases aligning to TRBD1. V shed 3 bases, J shed 4 bases, and the junction held 14 bases outside the gene matches. Per the germline V gene, CDR1 is MDHEN and CDR2 is SYDVKM. The CDR3 contains 17 residues. CDR3 protein: CASSFYELPRGSYGYTF. CDR3 coding DNA: TGTGCCAGCAGTTTCTATGAGCTGCCCAGGGGGAGCTATGGCTACACCTTC.

The chain recombines TRBV9 with TRBJ1-1; D not certain. The CDR3 totals 16 residues. CDR1 is SGDLS and CDR2 is YYNGEE in the germline V gene. V was cut by 0 bases and J by 0 bases, with 12 bases left in between. The DNA for the CDR3 is TGTGCCAGCAGCGTAGGAGGAGGGCGCATGAACACTGAAGCTTTCTTT. Protein: CASSVGGGRMNTEAFF. Looking up the rest from reference TRBV9 and TRBJ1-1 gives the full variable domain: DSGVTQTPKHLITATGQRVTLRCSPRSGDLSVYWYQQSLDQGLQFLIQYYNGEERAKGNILERFSAQQFPDLHSELNLSSLELGDSALYFCASSVGGGRMNTEAFFGQGTRLTVV.

The chain has TRBV5-1 and TRBJ1-3; no clear D. V shed 4 bases and J shed 4 bases, with 12 bases lying between them. The CDR3 is 14 residues long. The germline V gene has CDR1 SGHRS and CDR2 YFSETQ. The CDR3 DNA reads TGCGCCAGCAGCCTAACAATGGCAGGAAACACCATATATTTT. This translates into CASSLTMAGNTIYF. The full variable domain, with the rest looked up from reference TRBV5-1 and TRBJ1-3, is KAGVTQTPRYLIKTRGQQVTLSCSPISGHRSVSWYQQTPGQGLQFLFEYFSETQRNKGNFPGRFSGRQFSNSRSEMNVSTLELGDSALYLCASSLTMAGNTIYFGEGSWLTVV.

This clone was picked up one time. The chain has TRBV28 and TRBJ2-5; D gene unclear. This CDR3 region has 12 residues. V shed 6 bases and J shed 2 bases, with 7 bases lying between them. Germline V gene data show CDR1 as MDHEN and CDR2 as SYDVKM. The CDR3 region is CASSGPQETQYF. CDR3 sequence (DNA): TGTGCCAGCAGCGGGCCTCAAGAGACCCAGTACTTC.

The chain carries TRBV7-2 and TRBJ2-7, with 7 positions matching TRBD2. V was pared by 2 bases and J by 4 bases, with 14 bases of the junction left unmatched. Looked up from germline, CDR1 is SGHTA and CDR2 is FQGNSA. This CDR3 is 17 amino acids long. The CDR3 DNA follows: TGTGCCAGCAGCTTAATGCGCGGGAGAAGTTCCCGTTACGAGCAGTACTTC. Its protein product is CASSLMRGRSSRYEQYF. Using reference TRBV7-2 and TRBJ2-7 for the parts outside the CDR3, the full variable domain is GAGVSQSPSNKVTEKGKDVELRCDPISGHTALYWYRQSLGQGLEFLIYFQGNSAPDKSGLPSDRFSAERTGGSVSTLTIQRTQQEDSAVYLCASSLMRGRSSRYEQYFGPGTRLTVT.

The gene calls are TRBV14 and TRBJ2-5, with D possibly TRBD1 on 7 matching bases. V dropped 5 bases and J dropped 5 bases, with 21 bases sitting between them. This CDR3 comprises 16 residues. CDR1 is SGHDN, CDR2 FVKESK, per germline. The CDR3 is CASSSRIDRDWETQYF. CDR3 DNA: TGTGCCAGCAGCTCCCGAATCGACAGGGACTGGGAGACCCAGTACTTC.

The DNA of the CDR3 is TGTGCCGGCAACCGGGCGGACCGCTATGGCTACACCTTC. Translating it yields CAGNRADRYGYTF. The V call is TRBV28, the J call TRBJ1-2, with D hard to call. The germline V gene has CDR1 MDHEN and CDR2 SYDVKM. Trimming cost V 11 bases and J 4 bases, with 17 bases left between them. This CDR3 is built from 13 residues.

This rearrangement joins TRBV11-3 to TRBJ2-7; tentative D call: TRBD1 (5 bases). V dropped 1 base and J dropped 4 bases, with 8 bases sitting between them. The CDR3 spans 13 residues. Looked up from germline, CDR1 is SGHNT and CDR2 is YENEEA. The CDR3 DNA reads as TGTGCCAGCAGCTTAGGGAACAGGTACGAGCAGTACTTC. Amino acids: CASSLGNRYEQYF.

V is TRBV5-6 and J is TRBJ2-3, with D possibly matching TRBD2 (6 bases). Germline V gives CDR1 SGHDT, CDR2 YYEEEE. The V gene lost 4 bases and the J gene lost 0 bases, with 12 bases spanning the gap. The CDR3 is 15 amino acids. The CDR3: CASSTSGRSTDTQYF. The CDR3 nucleotides are TGTGCCAGCAGCACTTCCGGGAGAAGCACAGATACGCAGTATTTT.